Below are 10 T cell receptor beta chains sequenced from a single sample in a study of T cells in Graves' hyperthyroidism and ophthalmopathy (dated by TCRdb to the late 2010s). Library construction relied on multiplex PCR. The sequencing machine was an Illumina HiSeq 2000. The TCR beta CDR3 regions were amplified from RNA transcripts. A first-round RT-PCR of the TCR CDR3 used the HTBI primer set with the Qiagen OneStep RT-PCR kit. TCRdb redid the processing of the public reads, applying fastp at Q25 and MiXCR, and retained in-frame beta chains. Every entry covers one CDR3 protein and lists the most common genes and DNA from its rows. The sample contains about 640,000 distinct CDR3 sequences, less than 25% of them found a single time. Around a third of the sample is in the top ten clones. The sample consisted of blood. These receptors were obtained from a man aged 30-40 years with Graves' ophthalmopathy.

This clonotype was seen only a few times. The chain combines TRBV12-3 or TRBV12-4 with TRBJ2-1, with TRBD2 matching 9 bases. Trimming at V came to 0 bases and at J to 8 bases, leaving 2 bases not matched to a gene. CDR3 length equals 14 residues. The CDR3 reads CASSLARGRDEQFF. In nucleotides, the CDR3 is TGTGCCAGCAGTTTAGCGCGCGGGAGGGATGAGCAGTTCTTC.

A note on this clonotype: An end of the junction differs from the germline gene, which may be a read error. This chain connects TRBV11-2 to TRBJ1-6; D may be TRBD1 (6 bases). CDR3 length: 12 amino acids. CDR1 and CDR2 (germline): SGHAT, FQNNGV. This chain's CDR3 is CASSLQGSPLPF. The CDR3 DNA reads as TGTGCCAGCAGCCTACAGGGTTCACCCCTCCCCTTT. The full variable domain, with the rest looked up from reference TRBV11-2 and TRBJ1-6, is EAGVAQSPRYKIIEKRQSVAFWCNPISGHATLYWYQQILGQGPKLLIQFQNNGVVDDSQLPKDRFSAERLKGVDSTLKIQPAKLEDSAVYLCASSLQGSPLPFGNGTRLTVT.

This clonotype was found many times. This sequence joins TRBV3-1 and TRBJ2-7, with a tentative D call TRBD1 (5 bases). This CDR3 is 15 amino acids long. V lost 0 bases, J lost 0 bases, and 9 bases lay in between. Germline loops: CDR1 LGHDT, CDR2 YNNKEL (reference sequence). The CDR3 spells CASSQEKGFSYEQYF. The CDR3 DNA reads TGTGCCAGCAGCCAAGAAAAGGGGTTCTCCTACGAGCAGTACTTC.

A few counts support this clonotype. The J gene is TRBJ2-2, the V gene TRBV6-1; the match to TRBD1 covers 10 bases. Germline V gene data show CDR1 as MNHNS and CDR2 as SASEGT. V shed 7 bases and J 4 bases; nucleotides not matched to a gene: 9. This CDR3 is 16 amino acids long. CDR3 sequence reads: CASNLRDRGPTGELFF. DNA of the CDR3: TGTGCCAGCAACCTCCGGGACAGGGGACCCACCGGGGAGCTGTTTTTT.

This chain uses TRBV25-1 with TRBJ2-7; 7 bases line up with TRBD1. The CDR3 covers 15 residues. CDR1 and CDR2 (germline): MGHDK, SYGVNS. Trimming at V came to 0 bases and at J to 1 base, leaving 3 bases not matched to a gene. CDR3 in DNA: TGTGCCAGCAGTGAATATTTACAGGGGTCCTACGAGCAGTACTTC. This translates into CASSEYLQGSYEQYF.

This clonotype was seen once. The genes are TRBV9 and TRBJ2-1; D is unclear. The V gene's germline CDR1 is SGDLS and CDR2 YYNGEE. V lost 3 bases and J lost 7, with 14 bases in between. The CDR3 sequence is 14 residues long. CDR3 amino acids: CASSAAVLGNEQFF. The CDR3 DNA sequence: TGTGCCAGCAGCGCCGCGGTTCTAGGGAATGAGCAGTTCTTC. Complete variable domain (other parts from reference TRBV9 and TRBJ2-1): DSGVTQTPKHLITATGQRVTLRCSPRSGDLSVYWYQQSLDQGLQFLIQYYNGEERAKGNILERFSAQQFPDLHSELNLSSLELGDSALYFCASSAAVLGNEQFFGPGTRLTVL.

This clonotype has more than one count but fewer than ten. The genes are TRBV27 and TRBJ2-3, with unresolved D. The V and J ends lost 7 bases and 4 bases respectively, with 12 bases between them. The CDR3 is made up of 13 amino acids. Germline CDR1 reads MNHEY; CDR2 reads SMNVEV (reference sequence). Here the CDR3 reads CASNQYMADTQYF. CDR3 DNA sequence: TGTGCCAGCAATCAATACATGGCAGATACGCAGTATTTT.

V usage is TRBV4-1 and J usage is TRBJ1-2; no clear D gene. The germline V gene has CDR1 MGHRA and CDR2 YSYEKL. There are 15 residues in the CDR3. V dropped 3 bases and J dropped 4 bases, with 15 bases sitting between them. CDR3 region: CASSQGWPGSYGYTF. CDR3 in DNA: TGCGCCAGCAGCCAGGGGTGGCCCGGATCCTATGGCTACACCTTC.

This chain connects TRBV6-1 to TRBJ2-1; 9 bases map to TRBD2. The germline gives CDR1 MNHNS, CDR2 SASEGT. V lost 9 bases and J lost 2; bases outside the gene matches: 8. The length of the CDR3 is 15 residues. The CDR3 region has the DNA TGTGCCAGTTCTCGAAGCGGGGGGACCTACAATGAGCAGTTCTTC. It encodes CASSRSGGTYNEQFF.

This clonotype was seen only a few times. The J gene is TRBJ2-5, the V gene TRBV30, with 9 bases lining up with TRBD2. The trim removed 0 bases at V and 5 bases at J, leaving 10 bases unmatched. Germline V gives CDR1 GTSNPN, CDR2 SVGIG (reference sequence). CDR3 length equals 16 residues. The CDR3 bases are TGTGCCTGGAGTGTCGGATCGACTAGCGGCGGGGAGACCCAGTACTTC. Protein sequence: CAWSVGSTSGGETQYF.